These T cell receptor beta chains were read from a single sample in a study of blood T cell repertoires in COVID-19. Produced via immunoSEQ multiplex PCR; TCRdb's table is partial and in-frame only. There are about 300,000 clones in the sample; approximately 84% occur only once, and under 11% lies in the top ten. What was sequenced was PBMCs or T cells enriched from blood (not recorded which). The origin of the receptors is a woman aged 18-29 years who had recovered from COVID-19. The CDR3 runs from the conserved cysteine through the conserved F or W. A D gene is named only where the DNA matches it firmly. Not all rows give a size; the values are once, few, many and, for expanded clones, a class.

J gene | clone size | V gene | D gene | CDR3 protein | CDR3 DNA
TRBJ2-7 | . | TRBV30 | TRBD2 | CAWNSGGFFYEQYF | TGTGCCTGGAATAGCGGGGGTTTCTTCTACGAGCAGTACTTC
TRBJ2-5 | . | TRBV4-1 | TRBD2 | CASSQDAGGPETQYF | TGCGCCAGCAGCCAAGACGCGGGGGGGCCGGAGACCCAGTACTTC
TRBJ2-5 | . | TRBV30 | . | CAWSGGHGETQYF | TGTGCCTGGAGTGGTGGCCACGGGGAGACCCAGTACTTC
TRBJ2-2 | . | TRBV4-1 | . | CASTPHPHRAWTGELFF | TGCGCCAGCACCCCCCACCCCCACAGGGCATGGACCGGGGAGCTGTTTTTT
TRBJ2-7 | . | TRBV6-9 | . | CASSYGGPAVSYEQYF | TGTGCCAGCAGTTATGGGGGCCCAGCGGTCTCCTACGAGCAGTACTTC
TRBJ1-5 | . | TRBV30 | . | CAWNLDSFNQPQHF | TGTGCCTGGAACTTGGACAGCTTCAATCAGCCCCAGCATTTT
TRBJ2-1 | . | TRBV5-1 | TRBD2 | CASNIGTSVTEQFF | TGCGCCAGCAATATAGGGACTAGCGTCACTGAGCAGTTCTTC
TRBJ1-3 | . | TRBV15 | TRBD1 | CATSRGQGSGNTIYF | TGTGCCACCAGCAGAGGACAGGGCTCTGGAAACACCATATATTTT
TRBJ1-2 | . | TRBV5-1 | . | CASSLWGEGYGYTF | TGCGCCAGCAGCTTGTGGGGAGAGGGCTATGGCTACACCTTC
TRBJ1-6 | . | TRBV29-1 | TRBD1 | CSVGEGQNNSPLHF | TGCAGCGTTGGAGAGGGACAGAATAATTCACCCCTCCACTTT
TRBJ2-3 | . | TRBV27 | . | CASFLGGGADTQYF | TGTGCCAGCTTTTTAGGAGGTGGGGCAGATACGCAGTATTTT
TRBJ2-3 | . | TRBV29-1 | . | CSVESTGIADTQYF | TGCAGCGTTGAATCTACGGGAATCGCGGATACGCAGTATTTT
TRBJ1-6 | . | TRBV6-5 | . | CASVGGLGSPLHF | TGTGCCAGCGTGGGGGGACTGGGTTCACCCCTCCACTTT
TRBJ2-7 | . | TRBV28 | . | CASSLGASYEQYF | TGTGCCAGCAGTTTGGGGGCCTCCTACGAGCAGTACTTC
TRBJ2-1 | . | TRBV5-8 | . | CASSLPIGLSYNEQFF | TGTGCCAGCAGCCTACCTATCGGACTATCCTACAATGAGCAGTTCTTC
TRBJ2-3 | . | TRBV3-1/TRBV3-2 | TRBD2 | CASSRGTSGSTDTQYF | TGTGCCAGCAGCCGCGGGACTAGCGGTAGCACAGATACGCAGTATTTT
TRBJ2-3 | . | TRBV7-9 | . | CASRHDSSTDTQYF | TGTGCCAGCAGGCATGACTCTAGCACAGATACGCAGTATTTT
TRBJ1-1 | . | TRBV5-1 | TRBD1 | CASSLEPGQGAKNTEAFF | TGCGCCAGCAGCTTGGAACCGGGACAGGGGGCGAAGAACACTGAAGCTTTCTTT
TRBJ1-1 | large | TRBV2 | TRBD1 | CASTLGQGTEAFF | TGTGCCAGCACTCTGGGACAGGGCACTGAAGCTTTCTTT
TRBJ2-1 | . | TRBV29-1 | . | CSVGGGGLYNEQFF | TGCAGCGTTGGGGGTGGGGGACTTTACAATGAGCAGTTCTTC
TRBJ2-2 | . | TRBV2 | . | CASSRRPFGELFF | TGTGCCAGCAGCCGGAGACCCTTTGGGGAGCTGTTTTTT
TRBJ2-3 | . | TRBV5-1 | TRBD1 | CASSLGQDRDTQYF | TGCGCCAGCAGCCTGGGACAGGACCGAGATACGCAGTATTTT
TRBJ2-3 | . | TRBV28 | . | CASTTSDTFFDTQYF | TGTGCCAGCACCACTTCTGACACCTTTTTCGATACGCAGTATTTT
TRBJ2-7 | . | TRBV3-1/TRBV3-2 | . | CASSRGGTYEQYF | TGTGCCAGCAGCCGGGGCGGCACCTACGAGCAGTACTTC
TRBJ2-7 | . | TRBV28 | . | CASSISRSSYEQYF | TGTGCCAGCAGTATCTCAAGGAGCTCCTACGAGCAGTACTTC
TRBJ2-7 | . | TRBV6-6 | TRBD1 | CASRPGQVNYEQYF | TGTGCCAGCAGGCCGGGACAGGTAAACTACGAGCAGTACTTC
TRBJ2-7 | . | TRBV7-9 | . | CASSFGAGNYEQYF | TGTGCCAGCAGCTTTGGGGCAGGGAACTACGAGCAGTACTTC
TRBJ2-7 | . | TRBV7-9 | . | CASSLVLTTGEVDEQYF | TGTGCCAGCAGCTTAGTCCTAACTACAGGGGAGGTGGACGAGCAGTACTTC
TRBJ2-7 | . | TRBV28 | TRBD2 | CASSALAGGGSYEQYF | TGTGCCAGCAGTGCGCTCGCGGGAGGGGGCAGTTACGAGCAGTACTTC
TRBJ1-2 | . | TRBV5-1 | . | CASSPRGSSYGYTF | TGCGCCAGCAGCCCGAGAGGGAGTTCCTATGGCTACACCTTC
TRBJ1-5 | few | TRBV7-9 | . | CASSLERSNQPQHF | TGTGCCAGCAGCTTAGAGCGGTCCAATCAGCCCCAGCATTTT